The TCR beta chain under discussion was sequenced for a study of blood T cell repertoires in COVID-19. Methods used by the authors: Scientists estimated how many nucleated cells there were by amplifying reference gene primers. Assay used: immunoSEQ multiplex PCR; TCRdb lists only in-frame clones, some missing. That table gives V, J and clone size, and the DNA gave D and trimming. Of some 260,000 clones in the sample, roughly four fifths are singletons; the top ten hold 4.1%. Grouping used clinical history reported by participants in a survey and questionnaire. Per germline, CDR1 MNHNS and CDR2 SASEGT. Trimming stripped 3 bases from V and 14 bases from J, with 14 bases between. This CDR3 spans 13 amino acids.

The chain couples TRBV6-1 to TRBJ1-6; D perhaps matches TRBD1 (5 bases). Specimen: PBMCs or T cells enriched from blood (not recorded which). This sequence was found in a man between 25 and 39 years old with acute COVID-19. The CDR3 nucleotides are TGTGCCAGCAGTGAGAGGGGAGGAATGGCCCTCCACTTT. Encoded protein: CASSERGGMALHF.